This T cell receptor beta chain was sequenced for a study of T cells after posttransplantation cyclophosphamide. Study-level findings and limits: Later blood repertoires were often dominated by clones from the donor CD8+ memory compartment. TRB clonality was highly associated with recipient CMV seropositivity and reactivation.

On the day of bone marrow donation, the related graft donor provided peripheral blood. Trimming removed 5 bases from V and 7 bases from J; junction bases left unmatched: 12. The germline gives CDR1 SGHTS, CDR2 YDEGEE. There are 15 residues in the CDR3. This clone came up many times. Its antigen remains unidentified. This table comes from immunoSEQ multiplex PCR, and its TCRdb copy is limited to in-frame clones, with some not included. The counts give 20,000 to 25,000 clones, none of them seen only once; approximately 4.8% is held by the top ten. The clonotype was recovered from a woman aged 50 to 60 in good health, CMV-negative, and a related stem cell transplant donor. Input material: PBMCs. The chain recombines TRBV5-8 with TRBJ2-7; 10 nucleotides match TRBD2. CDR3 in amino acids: CASSNKRGGSGEQYF. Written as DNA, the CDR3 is TGTGCCAGCAGTAATAAGCGGGGGGGCTCGGGGGAGCAGTACTTC.